This T cell receptor beta chain was documented in a study of tissue T cells after allogeneic stem cell transplantation. For the study at large: Pathologist review favored tissue samples showing histologically apparent lymphocytes.

Per germline, CDR1 SGHVS and CDR2 FQNEAQ. Trimming cost V 4 bases and J 5 bases; bases outside gene matches: 12. The CDR3 runs to 17 residues. As regards this clone: Its antigen remains unknown.

Overall study results and limits: Some tissue clones might be persisting host cells; their alloreactivity or antigen specificity was not determined. Within patients, tissue anatomy strongly shaped TCR repertoire composition. Sampling depth was limited, and the cohort was small and clinically varied.

Sequenced by immunoSEQ multiplex PCR; TCRdb stores in-frame clones only, minus some. The repertoire holds more than 6,500 clones, with about 56% as singletons. The chain recombines TRBV7-8 with TRBJ1-4; 8 bases agree with TRBD1. The clonotype comes from a female donor older than 55 with lung cancer. Sequenced material: duodenum tissue, taken at autopsy. The CDR3 loop reads CASSSMGDRIRNEKLFF. DNA for the CDR3: TGTGCCAGCAGCTCAATGGGGGACAGGATCAGGAATGAAAAACTGTTTTTT.